Each of the 27 T cell receptor beta chains below was sequenced from the same sample in a study of T cell repertoires in aging, cancer and after chemotherapy. The template was genomic DNA from peripheral blood, not RNA. TRB rearrangements spanning V, D and J were amplified using mixed TRB-A/B primers. TCRdb independently ran MiXCR on the multiplex PCR reads; one entry per CDR3 protein. The table has some 9,900 distinct CDR3 sequences, less than 30% seen once. Sequencing was carried out using blood. Receptors originate from a human donor in good health.

The rearrangement uses TRBV6-5 and TRBJ2-3; 16 bases map to TRBD2. J was trimmed by 5 bases and V by 5 bases; bases with no gene match: 16. Germline CDR1 and CDR2: MNHEY and SVGAGI. The CDR3 totals 20 residues. CDR3 nucleotide sequence: TGTGCCAGCAGTCCCACGATTACAGGGACTAGCGGGAGGGCCGGAGATACGCAGTATTTT. This encodes CASSPTITGTSGRAGDTQYF.

The chain employs TRBV11-3 and TRBJ2-1; 7 bases fit TRBD2. The CDR3 length is 13 residues. V lost 9 bases and J lost 6; bases outside the gene matches: 8. CDR1 is SGHNT and CDR2 is YENEEA in the germline V gene. The CDR3 spells CASSGFGGNEQFF. The DNA of the CDR3 is TGTGCCAGTAGCGGGTTTGGCGGCAATGAGCAGTTCTTC.

V is TRBV28 and J is TRBJ1-2; D is undetermined. Germline lookup yields CDR1 MDHEN and CDR2 SYDVKM. CDR3 length equals 13 residues. Trimming removed 2 bases from V and 5 bases from J, with 9 bases in between. In nucleotides, the CDR3 is TGTGCCAGCAGTTTAGACACCAGATATGGCTACACCTTC. Encoded protein: CASSLDTRYGYTF.

The chain carries TRBV11-2 and TRBJ1-5; D unresolved. Trimming left V 5 bases short and J 4 bases short, with 12 bases between. Germline CDR1 and CDR2: SGHAT and FQNNGV. The CDR3 covers 14 residues. Here the CDR3 DNA reads TGTGCCAGCAGCCCCGAGGGATCGAATCAGCCCCAGCATTTT. Translated: CASSPEGSNQPQHF.

This clonotype has only a few counts. The chain recombines TRBV20-1 with TRBJ2-1; D could derive from TRBD1 or TRBD2 (5 bases each). Trimming removed 0 bases at V and 6 bases at J, with 15 bases between. Germline CDR1 reads DFQATT; CDR2 reads SNEGSKA (reference sequence). This CDR3 region has 15 residues. The CDR3 coding sequence is TGCAGTGCTAGAGATCTTGGGGGAGCAGGCAATGAGCAGTTCTTC. The encoded protein is CSARDLGGAGNEQFF.

The chain links TRBV20-1 to TRBJ1-4; D possibly corresponds to TRBD1 (5 bases). Germline-derived CDR1 and CDR2 are DFQATT and SNEGSKA (reference sequence). V was pared by 7 bases and J by 4 bases, with 13 bases between. The CDR3 sequence is 13 residues long. CDR3 sequence: CSVGVFDNEKLFF. As DNA, the CDR3 is TGCAGTGTGGGGGTGTTTGATAATGAAAAACTGTTTTTT.

This clonotype was picked up a small number of times. The genes are TRBV6-1 and TRBJ2-7; 10 nucleotides match TRBD1. The CDR3 totals 15 residues. The germline V gene encodes CDR1 MNHNS and CDR2 SASEGT. V lost 1 base to trimming and J lost 7 bases; unmatched junction nucleotides: 7. This CDR3 reads CASSEGQGASWEQYF. The CDR3 DNA follows: TGTGCCAGCAGTGAAGGACAGGGGGCATCGTGGGAGCAGTACTTC.

This clonotype rates as medium-sized (0.01 to 0.1%). The J gene is TRBJ2-7, the V gene TRBV29-1; D perhaps matches TRBD1 (5 bases). The V end was cut by 0 bases, the J end by 3 bases, with 15 bases between. The CDR3 has 15 amino acids. Germline CDR1 is SQVTM and CDR2 is ANQGSEA. The CDR3 loop is CSVEEGQGVDYEQYF. CDR3 coding DNA: TGCAGCGTTGAAGAGGGGCAGGGTGTGGACTACGAGCAGTACTTC.

This clonotype was detected only a few times. This chain connects TRBV27 to TRBJ2-7; D might be TRBD1 (5 bases). This CDR3 has 15 residues. CDR1 and CDR2 (germline): MNHEY, SMNVEV (reference sequence). V shed 2 bases and J shed 3 bases, with 14 bases lying between them. CDR3 loop: CASSLGQGGYYEQYF. In DNA form, the CDR3 reads TGTGCCAGCAGTTTAGGGCAGGGCGGATACTACGAGCAGTACTTC.

This clonotype is judged medium-sized (0.01 to 0.1%). The rearrangement joins TRBV29-1 to TRBJ1-1, with D tentatively TRBD1 (5 bases). This CDR3 spans 12 amino acids. Germline V lookup: CDR1 SQVTM, CDR2 ANQGSEA. With 6 bases removed from V and 6 bases from J, the gap between germline ends came to 14 bases. CDR3 amino acids: CSVQGAKAEAFF. CDR3 DNA: TGCAGCGTCCAAGGGGCGAAGGCTGAAGCTTTCTTT.

In this sample, this clonotype is medium-sized. The chain recombines TRBV6-5 with TRBJ1-1, with 9 positions matching TRBD1. V gave up 8 bases and J gave up 10 bases; unmatched junction bases: 8. The CDR3 spans 12 residues. Germline V lookup: CDR1 MNHEY, CDR2 SVGAGI. CDR3 bases: TGTGCCAGCGCGCGGGGACAGGGTGTAGCTTTCTTT. This gives the protein CASARGQGVAFF.

In its sample, this clonotype is medium-sized. The chain uses TRBV19 and TRBJ2-7; 8 nucleotides line up with TRBD2. CDR3 length: 14 residues. Germline CDR1 is LNHDA and CDR2 is SQIVND (reference sequence). The junction had 9 bases not matched to a gene; V was cut back by 5 bases and J by 6 bases. The CDR3 sequence is CASSVSGRISEQYF. CDR3 DNA sequence: TGTGCCAGTAGTGTCAGCGGGAGAATAAGCGAGCAGTACTTC.

This clonotype was seen more than once but under ten times. The V call is TRBV7-9, the J call TRBJ2-1, with D tentatively TRBD2 (5 bases). The CDR3 has 16 residues. V gave up 0 bases and J gave up 6 bases, with 15 bases separating them. Germline-derived CDR1 and CDR2 are SEHNR and FQNEAQ (reference sequence). The DNA for the CDR3 is TGTGCCAGCAGCTTAGCGTTCGGGGAGAGCGGCAATGAGCAGTTCTTC. It codes for CASSLAFGESGNEQFF. Filled out from reference TRBV7-9 and TRBJ2-1, the complete variable domain reads DTGVSQNPRHKITKRGQNVTFRCDPISEHNRLYWYRQTLGQGPEFLTYFQNEAQLEKSRLLSDRFSAERPKGSFSTLEIQRTEQGDSAMYLCASSLAFGESGNEQFFGPGTRLTVL.

This clonotype is judged medium-sized. CDR3 bases: TGCAGTGCTAGGGACGCGTCCTACGAGCAGTACTTC. Residues: CSARDASYEQYF. The V gene is TRBV20-1, the J gene TRBJ2-7; D remains unclear. Trimming stripped 3 bases from V and 1 base from J, with 7 bases between. The CDR3 loop spans 12 amino acids. Germline V lookup: CDR1 DFQATT, CDR2 SNEGSKA (reference sequence).

The chain is built from TRBV6-1 and TRBJ2-5; 12 bases fit TRBD2. This CDR3 is built from 14 residues. Trimming cost V 6 bases and J 5 bases; bases outside gene matches: 4. Germline CDR1 MNHNS, CDR2 SASEGT. CDR3 coding DNA: TGTGCCAGCAGGACTAGCGGGAGAGGGGAGACCCAGTACTTC. It encodes CASRTSGRGETQYF.

This clonotype was seen a few times. The chain employs TRBV5-6 and TRBJ2-4; TRBD1 agrees at 12 bases. V was clipped by 4 bases and J by 9 bases; unmatched bases: 11. In germline, CDR1 is SGHDT, CDR2 YYEEEE. The CDR3 contains 16 residues. As DNA, the CDR3 is TGTGCCAGCAGCGTGGGACAGGGGGCGATTTCGGGCATTCAGTACTTC. It translates to CASSVGQGAISGIQYF.

V is TRBV6-1 and J is TRBJ2-5; no firm D call. V was clipped by 4 bases and J by 4 bases, with 13 bases between them. This CDR3 has 14 residues. Germline V CDR1 and CDR2: MNHNS, SASEGT. The CDR3 DNA reads as TGTGCCAGCAGTGTAGATCGAGGTTTAGAGACCCAGTACTTC. Its translation is CASSVDRGLETQYF.

A few counts support this clonotype. This chain joins TRBV28 and TRBJ2-7; 11 positions match TRBD1. The trim removed 4 bases at V and 6 bases at J, leaving 8 bases unmatched. In germline, CDR1 is MDHEN, CDR2 SYDVKM. The CDR3 runs to 15 residues. The CDR3 DNA is TGTGCCAGCAGTTCCGACTCGGGACAGGGGGTCGAGCAGTACTTC. It yields the protein CASSSDSGQGVEQYF.

This rearrangement joins TRBV7-9 to TRBJ2-2, with D perhaps matching TRBD1 (6 bases). This CDR3 has 16 residues. With 1 base removed from V and 2 bases from J, the gap between germline ends came to 11 bases. Germline V lookup: CDR1 SEHNR, CDR2 FQNEAQ (reference sequence). As DNA, the CDR3 is TGTGCCAGCAGCTTAGGAGGGGGTCTAAACACCGGGGAGCTGTTTTTT. Its protein is CASSLGGGLNTGELFF.

The J gene is TRBJ2-1, the V gene TRBV6-1, with D perhaps matching TRBD1 (5 bases). Germline CDR1 is MNHNS and CDR2 is SASEGT. This CDR3 has 12 amino acids. V gave up 7 bases and J gave up 8 bases, with 12 bases separating them. The CDR3 loop reads CASKQGGDEQFF. CDR3 sequence (DNA): TGTGCCAGCAAGCAGGGTGGGGATGAGCAGTTCTTC.

Turning to this clonotype: At one end, the junction sequence differs from germline, possibly due to a read error. The gene calls are TRBV6-5 and TRBJ1-3; D not certain. Germline V gene lookup returns CDR1 MNHEY and CDR2 SVGAGI. The CDR3 consists of 13 residues. This CDR3 reads CERSEKKRNTIYF. In nucleotides, the CDR3 is TGTGAAAGAAGTGAAAAAAAGAGAAACACAATATATTTT.

This clonotype was picked up a small number of times. The chain joins TRBV5-6 to TRBJ2-1, with 8 bases that match TRBD2. Trimming removed 1 base from V and 4 bases from J; junction bases left unmatched: 7. Germline lookup yields CDR1 SGHDT and CDR2 YYEEEE. CDR3 size: 16 residues. The CDR3 protein is CASSLSAGVVYNEQFF. The CDR3 coding sequence is TGTGCCAGCAGCTTGTCAGCGGGAGTTGTTTACAATGAGCAGTTCTTC.

The sample holds a few counts of this clonotype. The rearrangement uses TRBV5-4 and TRBJ2-3, with 13 bases lining up with TRBD2. The CDR3 has 17 residues. Germline CDR1 SGHNT, CDR2 YYREEE (reference sequence). Germline trimming cut 1 base from V and 3 bases from J; bases unmatched to any gene: 5. The DNA of the CDR3 is TGTGCCAGCAGCTTGAGACTAGCGGGAGGCGGAACAGATACGCAGTATTTT. It translates to CASSLRLAGGGTDTQYF.

This clonotype is categorized as medium-sized. The rearrangement uses TRBV7-9 and TRBJ1-4, with D hard to call. The germline V and J ends were trimmed by 1 base and 8 bases, with 11 bases remaining between them. Looked up from germline, CDR1 is SEHNR and CDR2 is FQNEAQ (reference sequence). The CDR3 has 14 residues. CDR3 nucleotides: TGTGCCAGCAGCTTAGAACCTGGGGAAGAAAAACTGTTTTTT. Its protein product is CASSLEPGEEKLFF.

V gene TRBV11-1 combines with J gene TRBJ2-3; 11 positions match TRBD2. Germline V gene data show CDR1 as SGHAT and CDR2 as FQDESV (reference sequence). Germline trimming cut 4 bases from V and 1 base from J; bases unmatched to any gene: 4. This CDR3 comprises 16 residues. CDR3: CASSWTSGSRTDTQYF. The CDR3 DNA follows: TGTGCCAGCAGCTGGACTAGCGGGTCCCGCACAGATACGCAGTATTTT.

J is TRBJ2-1 and V is TRBV27, with 9 bases identical to TRBD1. The germline V gene has CDR1 MNHEY and CDR2 SMNVEV (reference sequence). V was pared by 0 bases and J by 7 bases, with 4 bases of the junction left unmatched. The CDR3 spans 15 residues. CDR3 residues: CASSLSGQGVNEQFF. The CDR3 DNA sequence: TGTGCCAGCAGTTTATCGGGACAGGGTGTGAATGAGCAGTTCTTC.

With respect to this clonotype: Likely a read error: the CDR3 ends without its conserved phenylalanine or tryptophan. This chain joins TRBV20-1 and TRBJ1-1; D is possibly TRBD1 (5 bases). Germline V CDR1 and CDR2: DFQATT, SNEGSKA (reference sequence). V lost 0 bases and J 11 bases, leaving 19 bases between the germline ends. The CDR3 loop spans 14 amino acids. The CDR3 loop is CSARDQRRTGMAFS. The CDR3 DNA sequence: TGCAGTGCTAGAGACCAACGCCGCACAGGTATGGCTTTCTCT.